This section outlines one T cell receptor (beta chain) sequence together with its context. Its target is unknown. The data originate from a study of T cells after yellow fever vaccination. Study observations and caveats: Clonotypes shared by both compartments, CD4 and CD8, made up a small share. The presence of abundant clonotypes contaminating from the bulk population was possible in FACS-sorted repertoires.

In TCRdb, the 5' RACE reads were re-called with MiXCR into one record per CDR3 protein. Among approximately 170,000 distinct CDR3 sequences, 9.5% to 12% were seen once, and the ten largest hold 36%. The CDR3 contains 14 residues. V shed 5 bases, J shed 7 bases, and the junction held 7 bases outside the gene matches. CDR1 and CDR2 (germline): MDHEN, SYDVKM. This sequence joins TRBV28 and TRBJ1-5, with 8 nucleotides matching TRBD1. This material consisted of CD8+ T cells sorted from PBMCs, taken 15 days after the yellow fever booster vaccination. The receptor comes from a man aged 18-30 years who received the YFV17D yellow fever vaccine. This CDR3 is CASSGGQGSQPQHF. CDR3 nucleotide sequence: TGTGCCAGCAGTGGTGGACAGGGAAGCCAGCCCCAGCATTTT.